This passage covers 12 T cell receptor beta chains from one sample sequenced in a study of shared T cell receptors in the human thymus. Here immunoSEQ multiplex PCR was the method, and the copy in TCRdb shows in-frame clones only, minus some. The sample carries over 350,000 clones, 95% recorded once. Specimen: thymocytes. Receptors originate from a human donor.

The chain employs TRBV19 and TRBJ1-4; D gene unclear. Trimming took off 6 bases at V and 5 bases at J, with 7 bases between the two ends. Germline CDR1 LNHDA, CDR2 SQIVND (reference sequence). This CDR3 comprises 12 residues. CDR3: CASSRINEKLFF. The CDR3 DNA reads as TGTGCCAGTAGCCGGATCAATGAAAAACTGTTTTTT. Filled out from reference TRBV19 and TRBJ1-4, the complete variable domain reads DGGITQSPKYLFRKEGQNVTLSCEQNLNHDAMYWYRQDPGQGLRLIYYSQIVNDFQKGDIAEGYSVSREKKESFPLTVTSAQKNPTAFYLCASSRINEKLFFGSGTQLSVL.

This chain uses TRBV5-1 with TRBJ1-4; 9 bases map to TRBD1. V was pared by 1 base and J by 5 bases, with 6 bases of the junction left unmatched. CDR3 size: 16 residues. Per germline, CDR1 SGHRS and CDR2 YFSETQ. CDR3 nucleotides: TGCGCCAGCAGCTTGCAAGGGGACAGGGTCAATGAAAAACTGTTTTTT. This gives the protein CASSLQGDRVNEKLFF.

The chain links TRBV27 to TRBJ2-1; D ambiguous. Germline V gene sequence: CDR1 MNHEY, CDR2 SMNVEV (reference sequence). This CDR3 region has 13 residues. Trimming left V 4 bases short and J 5 bases short, with 9 bases between. In DNA form, the CDR3 reads TGTGCCAGCAGTTCCGGACCGGACAATGAGCAGTTCTTC. This translates into CASSSGPDNEQFF.

The chain couples TRBV9 to TRBJ2-7; 9 nucleotides match TRBD2. J gave up 5 bases and V 5 bases, and 20 bases lay outside the gene matches. The CDR3 totals 18 residues. Germline CDR1 and CDR2: SGDLS and YYNGEE. The CDR3 sequence: CASSPREGQWKKDDEQYF. CDR3 coding DNA: TGTGCCAGCAGTCCGCGGGAGGGCCAATGGAAGAAGGACGACGAGCAGTACTTC.

The rearrangement joins TRBV9 to TRBJ2-1, with D perhaps assigned TRBD1 or TRBD2 (6 bases each). This CDR3 has 16 amino acids. Germline V gene sequence: CDR1 SGDLS, CDR2 YYNGEE. The V gene lost 0 bases and the J gene lost 0 bases, with 10 bases spanning the gap. CDR3 region: CASSVVGGRSYNEQFF. As DNA, the CDR3 is TGTGCCAGCAGCGTAGTGGGGGGCCGCTCCTACAATGAGCAGTTCTTC.

J is TRBJ2-3 and V is TRBV5-1, with D possibly matching TRBD2 (7 bases). Germline lookup yields CDR1 SGHRS and CDR2 YFSETQ. There are 14 residues in the CDR3. Between the trimmed V and J ends, which lost 5 bases and 4 bases, there was a span of 14 bases. Written as DNA, the CDR3 is TGCGCCAGCAGGGGGGCGGGAGAAGCAGATACGCAGTATTTT. Translated: CASRGAGEADTQYF.

This chain joins TRBV12-5 and TRBJ1-3; TRBD1 matches 9 bases. The CDR3 has 20 amino acids. Germline CDR1 reads LGHNT; CDR2 reads FRNRAP. Trimming at V came to 0 bases and at J to 0 bases, leaving 12 bases not matched to a gene. CDR3 sequence: CASGLVAGGQGVYSGNTIYF. The CDR3 nucleotides are TGTGCTAGTGGTTTGGTCGCAGGGGGACAGGGAGTCTACTCTGGAAACACCATATATTTT.

This clone came up once. The genes are TRBV28 and TRBJ2-7; D is perhaps TRBD1 (6 bases). The CDR3 covers 17 residues. Per the germline V gene, CDR1 is MDHEN and CDR2 is SYDVKM. Trimming removed 4 bases at V and 4 bases at J, with 23 bases between. The CDR3 spells CASSSPPRQGGFYEQYF. In nucleotides, the CDR3 is TGTGCCAGCAGTTCCCCACCTCGACAAGGGGGATTTTACGAGCAGTACTTC.

This chain links TRBV10-1 with TRBJ2-1, with D unresolved. Germline V gene data show CDR1 as WNHNN and CDR2 as SYGVQD (reference sequence). The CDR3 consists of 18 residues. The V end was cut by 2 bases, the J end by 0 bases, with 17 bases between. The CDR3 sequence is CASSEPSRTESSYNEQFF. The DNA for the CDR3 is TGCGCCAGCAGTGAGCCATCGCGGACCGAGAGCTCCTACAATGAGCAGTTCTTC.

The genes are TRBV30 and TRBJ2-7; D might be TRBD2 (6 bases). Germline V CDR1 and CDR2: GTSNPN, SVGIG (reference sequence). The germline V and J ends were trimmed by 6 bases and 2 bases, with 14 bases remaining between them. There are 13 residues in the CDR3. The DNA of the CDR3 is TGTGCCTGTCCACCGGGACTCACCTACGAGCAGTACTTC. As protein: CACPPGLTYEQYF. The full variable domain, in which reference TRBV30 and TRBJ2-7 provide the parts outside the CDR3, is SQTIHQWPATLVQPVGSPLSLECTVEGTSNPNLYWYRQAAGRGLQLLFYSVGIGQISSEVPQNLSASRPQDRQFILSSKKLLLSDSGFYLCACPPGLTYEQYFGPGTRLTVT.

The genes are TRBV27 and TRBJ1-2, with D uncertain. In germline, CDR1 is MNHEY, CDR2 SMNVEV (reference sequence). V was cut by 6 bases and J by 0 bases, with 20 bases left in between. The CDR3 has 17 residues. The CDR3 is CASRGKKGRESNYGYTF. The CDR3, as DNA: TGTGCCAGCAGGGGGAAAAAAGGACGGGAGTCTAACTATGGCTACACCTTC.

The rearrangement links TRBV28 to TRBJ1-1; D not resolved. CDR3 length equals 14 residues. Germline CDR1 reads MDHEN; CDR2 reads SYDVKM. V was clipped by 8 bases and J by 2 bases, with 15 bases between them. CDR3 DNA sequence: TGTGCCAGCGGGGATTCGAGGGAAAACACTGAAGCTTTCTTT. Translating it yields CASGDSRENTEAFF.